What follows is one TCR beta chain and its context. The antigen remains unidentified. The data were taken from a study of vaccination and CD4 T cells after COVID-19. Study-level background: Each post-COVID sample was drawn after diagnosis, and the median interval was roughly 97 days (range 35 to 161). The cells were exposed to overlapping spike peptides originating from SARS-CoV-2, HCoV-NL63, HCoV-OC43 and HCoV-229E for stimulation. General study results and limits: Analysis of convalescent patients found that 304 of 307 vaccine-specific clones were spike mono-reactive.

Sequence data for DNA of cultured CD4+ T cells were generated by the Oncomine TCR Beta short-read assay. Cultures of CD4+ T cells served as the source for extracting genomic DNA. TCRdb independently ran MiXCR on the PCR reads; one entry per CDR3 protein. This sample has about 21,000 distinct CDR3 sequences, with roughly 47% found just once. The treatment denotes: roughly 11-day PBMC culture with coronavirus spike peptide pools or control peptides (ViraFEST assay). This clonotype was obtained from a human donor with COVID-19. Sequences were obtained from cultured CD4+ T cells from blood.

Written as DNA, the CDR3 is TGTGCCAGCAGTGCCGGTAGGGGGGCTCGTTCACCCCTCCACTTT. It translates to CASSAGRGARSPLHF. The chain has TRBV2 and TRBJ1-6; D possibly corresponds to TRBD1 (6 bases). V lost 4 bases, J lost 9 bases, and 16 bases lay in between. CDR3 size: 15 residues. CDR1 SNHLY and CDR2 FYNNEI come from the germline V gene.